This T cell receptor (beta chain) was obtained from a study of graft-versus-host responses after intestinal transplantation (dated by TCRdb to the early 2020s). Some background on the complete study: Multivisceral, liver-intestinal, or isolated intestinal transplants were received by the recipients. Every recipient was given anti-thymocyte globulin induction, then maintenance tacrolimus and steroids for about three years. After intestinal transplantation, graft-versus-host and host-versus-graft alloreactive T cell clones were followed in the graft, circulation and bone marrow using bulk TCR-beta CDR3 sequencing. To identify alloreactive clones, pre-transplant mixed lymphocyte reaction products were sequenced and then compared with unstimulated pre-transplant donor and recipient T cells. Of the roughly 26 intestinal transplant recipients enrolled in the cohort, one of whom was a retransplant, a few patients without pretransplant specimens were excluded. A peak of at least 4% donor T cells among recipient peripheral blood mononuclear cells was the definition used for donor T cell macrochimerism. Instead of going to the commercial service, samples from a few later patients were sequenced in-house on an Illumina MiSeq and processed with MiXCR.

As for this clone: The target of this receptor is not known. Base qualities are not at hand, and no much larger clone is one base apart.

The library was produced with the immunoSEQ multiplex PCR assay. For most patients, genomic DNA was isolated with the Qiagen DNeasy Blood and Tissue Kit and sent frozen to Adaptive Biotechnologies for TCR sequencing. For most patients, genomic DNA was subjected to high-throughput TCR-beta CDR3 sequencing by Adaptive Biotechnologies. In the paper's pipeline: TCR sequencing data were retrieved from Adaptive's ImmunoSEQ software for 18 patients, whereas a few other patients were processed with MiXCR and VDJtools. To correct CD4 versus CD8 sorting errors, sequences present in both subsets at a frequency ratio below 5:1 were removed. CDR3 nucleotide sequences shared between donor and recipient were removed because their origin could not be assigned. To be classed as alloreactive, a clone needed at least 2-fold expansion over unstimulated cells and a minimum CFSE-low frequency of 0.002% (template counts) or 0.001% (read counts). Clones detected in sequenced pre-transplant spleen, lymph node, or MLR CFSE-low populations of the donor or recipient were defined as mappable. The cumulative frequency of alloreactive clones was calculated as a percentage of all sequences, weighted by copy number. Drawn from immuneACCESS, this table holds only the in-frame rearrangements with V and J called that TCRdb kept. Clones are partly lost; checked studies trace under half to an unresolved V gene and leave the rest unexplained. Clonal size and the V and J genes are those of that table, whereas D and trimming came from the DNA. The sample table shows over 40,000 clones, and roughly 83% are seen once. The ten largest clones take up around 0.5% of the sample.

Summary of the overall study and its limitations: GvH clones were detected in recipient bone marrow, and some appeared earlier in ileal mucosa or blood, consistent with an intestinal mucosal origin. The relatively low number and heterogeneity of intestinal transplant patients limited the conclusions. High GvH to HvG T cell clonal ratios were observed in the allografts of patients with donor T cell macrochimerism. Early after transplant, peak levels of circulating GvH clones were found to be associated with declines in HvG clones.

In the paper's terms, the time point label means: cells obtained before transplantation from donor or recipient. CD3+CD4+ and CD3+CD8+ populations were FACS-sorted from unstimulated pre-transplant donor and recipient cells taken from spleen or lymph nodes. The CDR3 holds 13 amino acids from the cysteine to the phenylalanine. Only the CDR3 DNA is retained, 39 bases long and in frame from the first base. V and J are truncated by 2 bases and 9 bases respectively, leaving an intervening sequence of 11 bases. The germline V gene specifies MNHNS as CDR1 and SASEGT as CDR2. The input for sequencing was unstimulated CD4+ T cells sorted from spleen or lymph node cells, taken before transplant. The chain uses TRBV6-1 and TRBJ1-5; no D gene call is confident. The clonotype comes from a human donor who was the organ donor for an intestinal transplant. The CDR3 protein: CASSENGYGPQHF. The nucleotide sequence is TGTGCCAGCAGTGAAAATGGTTATGGGCCCCAGCATTTT.